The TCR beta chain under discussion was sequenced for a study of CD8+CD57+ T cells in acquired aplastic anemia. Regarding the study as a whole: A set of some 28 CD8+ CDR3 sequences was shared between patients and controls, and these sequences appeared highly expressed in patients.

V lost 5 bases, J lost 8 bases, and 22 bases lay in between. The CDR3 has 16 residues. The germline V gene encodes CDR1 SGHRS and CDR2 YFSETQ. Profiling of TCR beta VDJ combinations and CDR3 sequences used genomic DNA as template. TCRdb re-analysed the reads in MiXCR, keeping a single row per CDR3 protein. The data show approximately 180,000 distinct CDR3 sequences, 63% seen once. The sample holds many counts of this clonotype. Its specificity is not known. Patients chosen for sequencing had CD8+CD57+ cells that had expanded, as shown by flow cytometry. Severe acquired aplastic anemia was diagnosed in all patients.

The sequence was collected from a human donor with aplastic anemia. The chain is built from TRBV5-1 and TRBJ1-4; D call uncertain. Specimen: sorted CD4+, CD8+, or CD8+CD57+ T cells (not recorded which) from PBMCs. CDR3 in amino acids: CASSYHDVSAKEKLFF. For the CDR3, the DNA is TGCGCCAGCAGTTACCACGACGTCAGTGCCAAAGAAAAACTGTTTTTT.